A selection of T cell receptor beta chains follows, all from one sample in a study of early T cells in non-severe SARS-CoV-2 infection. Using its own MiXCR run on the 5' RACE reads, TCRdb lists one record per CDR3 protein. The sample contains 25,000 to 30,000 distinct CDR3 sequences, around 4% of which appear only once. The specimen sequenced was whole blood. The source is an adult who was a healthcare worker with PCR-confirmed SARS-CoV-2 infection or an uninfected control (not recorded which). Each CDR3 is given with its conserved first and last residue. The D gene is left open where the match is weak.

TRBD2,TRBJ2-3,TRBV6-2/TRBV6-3,CASTLAGGQGTQYF
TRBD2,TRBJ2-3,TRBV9,CASSGGLAGQTDTQYF
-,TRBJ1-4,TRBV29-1,CSVEVGRGEKLFF
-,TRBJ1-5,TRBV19,CAPRRGEAIFFQPQHF
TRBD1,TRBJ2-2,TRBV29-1,CSARSPFRGQQNTGELFF
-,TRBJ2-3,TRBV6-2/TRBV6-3,CASSYGASTDTQYF
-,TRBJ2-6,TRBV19,CASSRRSHRGRSGANVLTF
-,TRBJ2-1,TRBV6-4,CASSDSSANEQFF
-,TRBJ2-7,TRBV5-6,CASRKENEQYF
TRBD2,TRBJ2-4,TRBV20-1,CSARDLPSREGNIQYF
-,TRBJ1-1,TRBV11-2,CASSSRYGGTEAFF
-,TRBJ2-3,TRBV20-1,CSAPLDTQYF